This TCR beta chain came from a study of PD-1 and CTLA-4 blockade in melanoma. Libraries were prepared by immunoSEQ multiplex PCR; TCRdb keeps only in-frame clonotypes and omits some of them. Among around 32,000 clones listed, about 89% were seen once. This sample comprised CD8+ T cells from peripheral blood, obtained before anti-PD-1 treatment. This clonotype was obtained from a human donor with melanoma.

CDR3 in DNA: TGTGCCAGCAGTTCTAGAGGAGAGACCCAGTACTTC. It yields the protein CASSSRGETQYF. The chain is built from TRBV2 and TRBJ2-5; D uncertain. The CDR3 totals 12 residues. CDR1 and CDR2 (germline): SNHLY, FYNNEI. V was clipped by 5 bases and J by 4 bases, with 8 bases between them. Full variable domain (rest looked up from reference TRBV2 and TRBJ2-5): EPEVTQTPSHQVTQMGQEVILRCVPISNHLYFYWYRQILGQKVEFLVSFYNNEISEKSEIFDDQFSVERPDGSNFTLKIRSTKLEDSAMYFCASSSRGETQYFGPGTRLLVL.